This T cell receptor (beta chain) originates from a study of beta chain features in type 1 diabetes. All of the isolated RNA was reverse transcribed, so expressed TCRB transcripts were sequenced. Clones were sequenced by immunoSEQ multiplex PCR, and TCRdb holds only the in-frame ones, with some missing. The table includes 200,000 to 300,000 clones, over 12% detected once. Trimming cost V 4 bases and J 4 bases; bases outside gene matches: 7. CDR3 length: 15 residues. CDR1 is SGHTA and CDR2 is FQGNSA in the germline V gene. Sequencing was done on a sample of naive CD4+ T cells from blood. The sequence was collected from a woman aged 40 to 49 in good health. V is TRBV7-2 and J is TRBJ1-2, with 9 bases lining up with TRBD1. The CDR3 reads CASSSKQGAIYGYTF. CDR3 coding DNA: TGTGCCAGCAGCTCCAAACAGGGGGCAATCTATGGCTACACCTTC.